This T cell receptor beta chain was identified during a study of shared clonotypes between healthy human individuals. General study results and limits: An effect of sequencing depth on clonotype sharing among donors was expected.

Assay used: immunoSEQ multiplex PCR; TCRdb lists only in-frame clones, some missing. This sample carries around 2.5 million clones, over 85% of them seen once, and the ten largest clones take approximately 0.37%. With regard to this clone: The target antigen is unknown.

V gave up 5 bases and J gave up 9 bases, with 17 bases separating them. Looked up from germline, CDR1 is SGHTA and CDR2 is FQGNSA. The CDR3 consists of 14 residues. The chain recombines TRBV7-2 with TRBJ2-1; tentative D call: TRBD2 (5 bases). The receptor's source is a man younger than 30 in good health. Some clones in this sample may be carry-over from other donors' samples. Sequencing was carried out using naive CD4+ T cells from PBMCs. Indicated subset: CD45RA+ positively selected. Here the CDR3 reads CASSPEFASPEQFF. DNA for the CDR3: TGTGCCAGCAGCCCCGAGTTCGCTAGCCCTGAGCAGTTCTTC. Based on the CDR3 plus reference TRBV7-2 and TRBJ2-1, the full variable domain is GAGVSQSPSNKVTEKGKDVELRCDPISGHTALYWYRQSLGQGLEFLIYFQGNSAPDKSGLPSDRFSAERTGGSVSTLTIQRTQQEDSAVYLCASSPEFASPEQFFGPGTRLTVL.